This TCR beta chain was recovered during a study of control samples from healthy donors and cancer patients. CDR1 is MNHNS, CDR2 SASEGT, per germline. V lost 3 bases and J lost 1, with 15 bases in between. This CDR3 has 16 residues. TCRdb's copy holds only in-frame clones and misses some; the assay was immunoSEQ multiplex PCR. Altogether some 67,000 clones are present, 85% to 90% being singletons, with the ten largest covering under 20%. The receptor comes from a man in his fifties or sixties with lung cancer. The V gene is TRBV6-1, the J gene TRBJ1-1; a weak D match, TRBD1 (5 bases). The material sequenced was PBMCs. CDR3 DNA: TGTGCCAGCAGTGACGGGACGTGGGCTCCGAACACTGAAGCTTTCTTT. As protein: CASSDGTWAPNTEAFF.